Listed below are T cell receptor beta chains from one sample, sequenced in a study of OX40 agonist ivuxolimab in advanced cancers. This table comes from immunoSEQ multiplex PCR, and its TCRdb copy is limited to in-frame clones, with some not included. The data contain roughly 41,000 clones, about 88% of them singletons. The sample was CD4+ or CD8+ T cells sorted from blood, taken in a trial of the OX40 agonist ivuxolimab. Source of these receptors: an adult with an advanced solid tumor such as melanoma, head and neck, liver or kidney cancer. CDR3s include the opening cysteine and the closing phenylalanine or tryptophan. Each record gives: J gene, clone size, V gene, D gene, CDR3 DNA, CDR3 protein. The D gene is left open where the match is weak. A row's size may be missing; if present it is once, few, many or a size class.

J gene: TRBJ1-5
clone size: NA
V gene: TRBV18
D gene: NA
CDR3 DNA: TGTGCCAGCTCGCCATACACGGATCAGCCCCAGCATTTT
CDR3 protein: CASSPYTDQPQHF

J gene: TRBJ2-7
clone size: NA
V gene: TRBV6-1
D gene: TRBD2
CDR3 DNA: TGTGCCAGCAGTGAACGGGGGCGGGGGGCTTACGAGCAGTACTTC
CDR3 protein: CASSERGRGAYEQYF

J gene: TRBJ1-5
clone size: NA
V gene: TRBV19
D gene: TRBD1
CDR3 DNA: TGTGCCAGTAGTAGGAACAGGGGTGGTCAGCCCCAGCATTTT
CDR3 protein: CASSRNRGGQPQHF

J gene: TRBJ1-5
clone size: NA
V gene: TRBV19
D gene: NA
CDR3 DNA: TGTGCCAGTAGTATACGGGGGACTAGCAATCAGCCCCAGCATTTT
CDR3 protein: CASSIRGTSNQPQHF

J gene: TRBJ1-2
clone size: NA
V gene: TRBV30
D gene: NA
CDR3 DNA: TGTGCCTGGAAAGCTCCAGGGCGGTATGGCTACACCTTC
CDR3 protein: CAWKAPGRYGYTF

J gene: TRBJ1-2
clone size: NA
V gene: TRBV12-5
D gene: NA
CDR3 DNA: TGTGCTAGTGGTGCGGAGGTCTATGGCTACACCTTC
CDR3 protein: CASGAEVYGYTF

J gene: TRBJ2-6
clone size: NA
V gene: TRBV5-4
D gene: NA
CDR3 DNA: TGTGCCAGCAGCTTGTTGGACAGTCTTTCTGGGGCCAACGTCCTGACTTTC
CDR3 protein: CASSLLDSLSGANVLTF

J gene: TRBJ1-3
clone size: NA
V gene: TRBV15
D gene: NA
CDR3 DNA: TGTGCCACCAGCAGAGAGGCGCAGGGCTCTGGAAACACCATATATTTT
CDR3 protein: CATSREAQGSGNTIYF

J gene: TRBJ2-7
clone size: NA
V gene: TRBV6-4
D gene: TRBD2
CDR3 DNA: TGTGCCAGCAGTTACCGGGGACTAGCGGGGGGCGAGCAGTACTTC
CDR3 protein: CASSYRGLAGGEQYF

J gene: TRBJ2-7
clone size: NA
V gene: TRBV10-1
D gene: NA
CDR3 DNA: TGCGCCAGCAGTGAGTCCCGTGGAGGGAACTACGAGCAGTACTTC
CDR3 protein: CASSESRGGNYEQYF

J gene: TRBJ1-5
clone size: once
V gene: TRBV6-1
D gene: NA
CDR3 DNA: TGTGCCAGCAGTCTTACAGGGAGATCGCCCCAGCATTTT
CDR3 protein: CASSLTGRSPQHF

J gene: TRBJ2-7
clone size: NA
V gene: TRBV6-1
D gene: TRBD2
CDR3 DNA: TGTGCCAGCCTTCGGGGGGGGCAAAGCTACGAGCAGTACTTC
CDR3 protein: CASLRGGQSYEQYF

J gene: TRBJ1-5
clone size: NA
V gene: TRBV4-1
D gene: NA
CDR3 DNA: TGCGCCAGCAGCCAAGGTCTTCTCCGCCAGCCCCAGCATTTT
CDR3 protein: CASSQGLLRQPQHF

J gene: TRBJ1-1
clone size: NA
V gene: TRBV6-6
D gene: NA
CDR3 DNA: TGTGCCAGCAGTTACGAGTTGCGGGATGAAGCTTTCTTT
CDR3 protein: CASSYELRDEAFF

J gene: TRBJ2-5
clone size: NA
V gene: TRBV10-3
D gene: NA
CDR3 DNA: TGTGCCATCAGGGCTGGGGAGACCCAGTACTTC
CDR3 protein: CAIRAGETQYF

J gene: TRBJ1-1
clone size: NA
V gene: TRBV18
D gene: TRBD1
CDR3 DNA: TGTGCCAGCTCACCCACCCCGCAGGGGGGCACTGAAGCTTTCTTT
CDR3 protein: CASSPTPQGGTEAFF

J gene: TRBJ2-2
clone size: few
V gene: TRBV2
D gene: NA
CDR3 DNA: TGTGCCAGCAGTCCCTTGGGGGGGGCCTTCACCGGGGAGCTGTTTTTT
CDR3 protein: CASSPLGGAFTGELFF

J gene: TRBJ1-2
clone size: NA
V gene: TRBV9
D gene: TRBD1
CDR3 DNA: TGTGCCAGCAGCGAGGGGACAGCCGCTAACTATGGCTACACCTTC
CDR3 protein: CASSEGTAANYGYTF

J gene: TRBJ2-7
clone size: NA
V gene: TRBV27
D gene: TRBD1
CDR3 DNA: TGTGCCAGCAGCCGAGACAGGGGGCCAACTTTCGCCTACGAGCAGTACTTC
CDR3 protein: CASSRDRGPTFAYEQYF

J gene: TRBJ1-3
clone size: NA
V gene: TRBV11-1
D gene: NA
CDR3 DNA: TGTGCCAGCAGCTTAGGGCAGGTTGGAAACACCATATATTTT
CDR3 protein: CASSLGQVGNTIYF

J gene: TRBJ2-5
clone size: once
V gene: TRBV4-1
D gene: NA
CDR3 DNA: TGCGCCAGCAGCCAAGGTTCGGGGCCGGGACACCCGGAGACCCAGTACTTC
CDR3 protein: CASSQGSGPGHPETQYF

J gene: TRBJ1-2
clone size: once
V gene: TRBV25-1
D gene: NA
CDR3 DNA: TGTGCCAGCAGTGAATTTGTCGCAGGGGCTGGCTACACCTTC
CDR3 protein: CASSEFVAGAGYTF

J gene: TRBJ2-1
clone size: NA
V gene: TRBV25-1
D gene: TRBD2
CDR3 DNA: TGTACCAGCTCTCCGGGACTAGCTAATGAGCAGTTCTTC
CDR3 protein: CTSSPGLANEQFF

J gene: TRBJ1-3
clone size: NA
V gene: TRBV6-1
D gene: TRBD1
CDR3 DNA: TGTGCCAGCAGAAAACAGGGGGCTGGAAACACCATATATTTT
CDR3 protein: CASRKQGAGNTIYF

J gene: TRBJ1-1
clone size: NA
V gene: TRBV5-1
D gene: NA
CDR3 DNA: TGCGCCAGCAGCTCCAACGCCGGTGGGGGGACTGAAGCTTTCTTT
CDR3 protein: CASSSNAGGGTEAFF

J gene: TRBJ1-5
clone size: NA
V gene: TRBV7-2
D gene: NA
CDR3 DNA: TGTGCCAGCAGCTTAGGGTCAGGGCAGGGGCAGCCCCAGCATTTT
CDR3 protein: CASSLGSGQGQPQHF